Below, 32 T cell receptor beta chains from the same sample are listed, as sequenced in a study of CD8 T cells in Susac syndrome. After extraction with the RNeasy kit, about 0.45 to 1 ug of the RNA was reverse transcribed using random hexamers. MiXCR, run by TCRdb on the immunoSEQ multiplex PCR reads, gives a single entry per CDR3 protein. The repertoire includes some 180,000 distinct CDR3 sequences, about 94% of them detected once, and about 0.1% sits in the top ten. The sequenced material came from CD4+ T cells from PBMCs. The receptors here all came from a human donor in good health.

The chain recombines TRBV4-3 with TRBJ1-1; the D gene is possibly TRBD1 (6 bases). Trimming removed 2 bases from V and 0 bases from J, with 10 bases in between. In germline, CDR1 is LGHNA, CDR2 YSLEER. The CDR3 spans 15 residues. The CDR3 spells CASSQITGLNTEAFF. The CDR3, as DNA: TGCGCCAGCAGCCAAATAACAGGGCTGAACACTGAAGCTTTCTTT.

The rearrangement uses TRBV20-1 and TRBJ2-5; 13 bases line up with TRBD2. The CDR3 is 16 residues long. Per the germline V gene, CDR1 is DFQATT and CDR2 is SNEGSKA (reference sequence). The V and J ends lost 3 bases and 5 bases, in that order; junction bases with no gene match: 9. The CDR3 reads CSASGLAGAGGETQYF. The DNA of the CDR3 is TGCAGTGCTAGTGGACTAGCGGGAGCGGGAGGGGAGACCCAGTACTTC.

J is TRBJ2-3 and V is TRBV15; TRBD2 matches 12 bases. Trimming removed 3 bases from V and 0 bases from J; junction bases left unmatched: 1. The CDR3 loop spans 16 amino acids. CDR1 and CDR2 from the germline V gene are LNHNV and YYDKDF (reference sequence). The CDR3 protein is CATSRGTSGSTDTQYF. CDR3 nucleotides: TGTGCCACCAGCAGGGGGACTAGCGGGAGCACAGATACGCAGTATTTT. The full variable domain, its missing parts supplied by reference TRBV15 and TRBJ2-3, is DAMVIQNPRYQVTQFGKPVTLSCSQTLNHNVMYWYQQKSSQAPKLLFHYYDKDFNNEADTPDNFQSRRPNTSFCFLDIRSPGLGDTAMYLCATSRGTSGSTDTQYFGPGTRLTVL.

This chain joins TRBV4-3 and TRBJ2-7; D remains unclear. Germline V gene sequence: CDR1 LGHNA, CDR2 YSLEER. With 0 bases removed from V and 1 base from J, the gap between germline ends came to 10 bases. The CDR3 is made up of 15 amino acids. The CDR3 nucleotides are TGCGCCAGCAGCCAAGATTTCCTCAGATCCTACGAGCAGTACTTC. Residues: CASSQDFLRSYEQYF.

The gene calls are TRBV15 and TRBJ2-7; D gene unclear. This CDR3 comprises 14 residues. The ends were cut back, 0 bases at V and 4 bases at J, with 10 bases in the middle. Germline assignment: CDR1 LNHNV and CDR2 YYDKDF (reference sequence). The CDR3 is CATSRDRTLYEQYF. DNA of the CDR3: TGTGCCACCAGCAGAGATCGAACTCTTTACGAGCAGTACTTC.

This chain uses TRBV20-1 with TRBJ1-5; D not resolved. In germline, CDR1 is DFQATT, CDR2 SNEGSKA (reference sequence). Between the trimmed V and J ends, which lost 3 bases and 0 bases, there was a span of 9 bases. The CDR3 covers 14 residues. The CDR3 loop reads CSASSNPSNQPQHF. The DNA of the CDR3 is TGCAGTGCTAGCTCCAACCCTAGCAATCAGCCCCAGCATTTT.

The V gene is TRBV29-1, the J gene TRBJ2-5; 13 bases match TRBD2. Germline values: CDR1 SQVTM, CDR2 ANQGSEA. J lost 4 bases, V lost 6 bases, and 8 bases had no gene match. The CDR3 contains 15 residues. CDR3 region: CSVWTSGSLRETQYF. The CDR3 coding sequence is TGCAGCGTGTGGACTAGCGGGAGTCTGAGAGAGACCCAGTACTTC.

V gene TRBV29-1 combines with J gene TRBJ1-5; possibly TRBD1 for D (6 bases). In germline, CDR1 is SQVTM, CDR2 ANQGSEA. The CDR3 is 14 amino acids. Trimming removed 5 bases at V and 4 bases at J, with 15 bases between. The CDR3 sequence: CSVQQGGGNQPQHF. CDR3 DNA sequence: TGCAGCGTTCAACAGGGTGGGGGAAATCAGCCCCAGCATTTT. Supplemented by reference TRBV29-1 and TRBJ1-5, the full variable domain reads SAVISQKPSRDICQRGTSLTIQCQVDSQVTMMFWYRQQPGQSLTLIATANQGSEATYESGFVIDKFPISRPNLTFSTLTVSNMSPEDSSIYLCSVQQGGGNQPQHFGDGTRLSIL.

The V and J genes are TRBV20-1 and TRBJ2-7, with 9 nucleotides matching TRBD1. Trimming cost V 4 bases and J 6 bases; bases outside gene matches: 13. The CDR3 totals 15 residues. CDR1 is DFQATT, CDR2 SNEGSKA, per germline (reference sequence). CDR3 DNA sequence: TGCAGTGCTACTACGCCGGGACAGGGAAAGAGCGAGCAGTACTTC. Encoded protein: CSATTPGQGKSEQYF.

This chain joins TRBV15 and TRBJ1-5; no reliable D call. Germline CDR1 is LNHNV and CDR2 is YYDKDF (reference sequence). The CDR3 totals 15 residues. The germline V and J ends were trimmed by 1 base and 1 base, with 8 bases remaining between them. CDR3 sequence: CATSRGGMSNQPQHF. Written as DNA, the CDR3 is TGTGCCACCAGCAGAGGTGGGATGAGCAATCAGCCCCAGCATTTT.

J is TRBJ2-7 and V is TRBV2; D is perhaps TRBD2 (5 bases). The CDR3 extends over 12 amino acids. With 3 bases removed from V and 3 bases from J, the gap between germline ends came to 6 bases. Germline loops: CDR1 SNHLY, CDR2 FYNNEI. The CDR3 is CASSETIYEQYF. As DNA, the CDR3 is TGTGCCAGCAGTGAGACTATCTACGAGCAGTACTTC. The complete variable domain, with remaining parts taken from reference TRBV2 and TRBJ2-7, reads EPEVTQTPSHQVTQMGQEVILRCVPISNHLYFYWYRQILGQKVEFLVSFYNNEISEKSEIFDDQFSVERPDGSNFTLKIRSTKLEDSAMYFCASSETIYEQYFGPGTRLTVT.

V and J are TRBV9 and TRBJ1-1, with D perhaps TRBD1 (5 bases). Germline V gene lookup returns CDR1 SGDLS and CDR2 YYNGEE. The CDR3 covers 14 residues. V lost 3 bases to trimming and J lost 0 bases, with 9 bases between them. CDR3 sequence: CASSGGLMNTEAFF. The CDR3 region has the DNA TGTGCCAGCAGCGGGGGACTTATGAACACTGAAGCTTTCTTT.

Here the CDR3 DNA reads TGTGCCACCAGCAGAGATTATAGCAATCAGCCCCAGCATTTT. This sequence encodes CATSRDYSNQPQHF. The gene calls are TRBV15 and TRBJ1-5; D gene unclear. Trimming stripped 0 bases from V and 0 bases from J, with 3 bases between. The CDR3 length is 14 residues. Germline V gene data show CDR1 as LNHNV and CDR2 as YYDKDF (reference sequence).

The rearrangement joins TRBV2 to TRBJ2-7, with unresolved D. The CDR3 runs 12 residues. The germline gives CDR1 SNHLY, CDR2 FYNNEI. The V and J ends lost 11 bases and 4 bases respectively, with 15 bases between them. DNA for the CDR3: TGTGCCGCTGGCTCCCAGCGATACGAGCAGTACTTC. Translating gives CAAGSQRYEQYF. Together with reference TRBV2 and TRBJ2-7, the CDR3 gives the full variable domain: EPEVTQTPSHQVTQMGQEVILRCVPISNHLYFYWYRQILGQKVEFLVSFYNNEISEKSEIFDDQFSVERPDGSNFTLKIRSTKLEDSAMYFCAAGSQRYEQYFGPGTRLTVT.

The chain recombines TRBV27 with TRBJ2-7; 7 bases line up with TRBD1. The V segment lost 6 bases and the J segment 4 bases; nucleotides outside the gene matches: 6. This CDR3 has 13 residues. The germline gives CDR1 MNHEY, CDR2 SMNVEV (reference sequence). The CDR3 loop is CASRMAGGYEQYF. CDR3 nucleotide sequence: TGTGCCAGCAGGATGGCAGGGGGATACGAGCAGTACTTC.

The rearrangement joins TRBV27 to TRBJ2-6; TRBD2 aligns across 11 bases. The CDR3 is 17 amino acids. The germline gives CDR1 MNHEY, CDR2 SMNVEV (reference sequence). V trimming: 5 bases; J trimming: 2 bases; junction bases outside the gene matches: 5. This CDR3 is CASSPTSGKTGANVLTF. CDR3 bases: TGTGCCAGCAGTCCGACTAGCGGGAAGACTGGGGCCAACGTCCTGACTTTC.

The gene calls are TRBV7-9 and TRBJ2-7; TRBD2 agrees at 15 bases. The trim removed 5 bases at V and 5 bases at J, leaving 10 bases unmatched. CDR3 length: 17 amino acids. Germline V gene sequence: CDR1 SEHNR, CDR2 FQNEAQ (reference sequence). Here the CDR3 DNA reads TGTGCCAGCAGCCGAGGGACTAGCGGGAGGATCAAGGACGAGCAGTACTTC. Translating it yields CASSRGTSGRIKDEQYF. The full variable domain, its missing parts supplied by reference TRBV7-9 and TRBJ2-7, is DTGVSQNPRHKITKRGQNVTFRCDPISEHNRLYWYRQTLGQGPEFLTYFQNEAQLEKSRLLSDRFSAERPKGSFSTLEIQRTEQGDSAMYLCASSRGTSGRIKDEQYFGPGTRLTVT.

This sequence joins TRBV12-3 or TRBV12-4 and TRBJ2-5; 13 bases fit TRBD2. The V gene end was trimmed by 6 bases and the J gene end by 4 bases; junction bases not matched to a gene: 8. The CDR3 is 16 residues long. The CDR3 sequence is CASRSLAGGPGETQYF. The CDR3 region has the DNA TGTGCCAGCAGATCACTAGCGGGAGGGCCAGGAGAGACCCAGTACTTC.

V is TRBV5-1 and J is TRBJ2-1; unclear D gene. Trimming removed 4 bases from V and 3 bases from J, with 11 bases in between. Germline CDR1 is SGHRS and CDR2 is YFSETQ. This CDR3 has 14 amino acids. As DNA, the CDR3 is TGCGCCAGCAGCCCCATAGTCATCTACAATGAGCAGTTCTTC. It translates to CASSPIVIYNEQFF.

A single count supports this clonotype. The V call is TRBV28, the J call TRBJ2-1; D unclear. This CDR3 region has 11 residues. Germline V gene data show CDR1 as MDHEN and CDR2 as SYDVKM. The V end lost 5 bases, the J end lost 13 bases, and 12 bases lay between the germline ends. The CDR3 nucleotides read TGTGCCAGCAGTCTCTCCGGGTCCCAGTTCTTC. Its protein is CASSLSGSQFF.

The V call is TRBV6-1, the J call TRBJ2-5, with 9 bases aligning to TRBD1. Germline-derived CDR1 and CDR2 are MNHNS and SASEGT. The CDR3 length is 14 residues. Trimming cost V 6 bases and J 5 bases; bases outside gene matches: 7. This CDR3 is CASRIVTGGETQYF. The CDR3 region has the DNA TGTGCCAGCAGGATCGTCACAGGGGGCGAGACCCAGTACTTC.

The J gene is TRBJ2-1, the V gene TRBV9; D possibly uses TRBD1 or TRBD2 (5 bases each). Germline V lookup: CDR1 SGDLS, CDR2 YYNGEE. Trimming left V 10 bases short and J 2 bases short, with 16 bases between. CDR3 length: 14 amino acids. The CDR3 bases are TGTGCCTCAGGTGGGGACGCCGCCTACAATGAGCAGTTCTTC. This translates into CASGGDAAYNEQFF. Looking up the rest from reference TRBV9 and TRBJ2-1 gives the full variable domain: DSGVTQTPKHLITATGQRVTLRCSPRSGDLSVYWYQQSLDQGLQFLIQYYNGEERAKGNILERFSAQQFPDLHSELNLSSLELGDSALYFCASGGDAAYNEQFFGPGTRLTVL.

The chain links TRBV5-1 to TRBJ2-4; D perhaps matches TRBD2 (6 bases). This CDR3 is 16 amino acids long. The germline V gene encodes CDR1 SGHRS and CDR2 YFSETQ. V gave up 0 bases and J gave up 0 bases, with 10 bases separating them. In DNA, the CDR3 is TGCGCCAGCAGCTTGGAGGGGACTCTAGCCAAAAACATTCAGTACTTC. This gives the protein CASSLEGTLAKNIQYF.

The rearrangement links TRBV6-6 to TRBJ1-2; D unclear. Germline V gene lookup returns CDR1 MNHNY and CDR2 SVGAGI (reference sequence). The CDR3 is 13 amino acids. V lost 10 bases, J lost 0 bases, and 12 bases lay in between. The CDR3 coding sequence is TGTGCCACCGCTTCGCAGACTAACTATGGCTACACCTTC. This translates into CATASQTNYGYTF.

The chain uses TRBV6-6 and TRBJ2-1; no clear D gene. Germline assignment: CDR1 MNHNY and CDR2 SVGAGI (reference sequence). V lost 6 bases and J 2 bases, leaving 8 bases between the germline ends. This CDR3 spans 13 amino acids. The CDR3 DNA reads as TGTGCCAGCAGGACTCTAGCCTACAATGAGCAGTTCTTC. It translates to CASRTLAYNEQFF.

The genes are TRBV20-1 and TRBJ2-1; 9 bases fit TRBD2. This CDR3 is 14 amino acids long. V lost 3 bases and J lost 7; bases outside the gene matches: 7. CDR1 and CDR2 (germline): DFQATT, SNEGSKA (reference sequence). The CDR3 loop reads CSARKGREGNEQFF. The CDR3 nucleotides are TGCAGTGCTAGGAAAGGGCGGGAGGGTAATGAGCAGTTCTTC.

V and J are TRBV5-1 and TRBJ1-1; possibly TRBD1 for D (5 bases). The V gene's germline CDR1 is SGHRS and CDR2 YFSETQ. The CDR3 consists of 18 residues. V was cut by 2 bases and J by 3 bases, with 23 bases left in between. The CDR3 DNA reads as TGCGCCAGCAGCTTTCACCTATCCGGGACCGCCTTGGACACTGAAGCTTTCTTT. Translation: CASSFHLSGTALDTEAFF.

The rearrangement joins TRBV20-1 to TRBJ1-1; no definite D call. Trimming removed 2 bases at V and 1 base at J, with 14 bases between. This CDR3 comprises 15 residues. From germline, CDR1 is DFQATT and CDR2 SNEGSKA (reference sequence). CDR3 in amino acids: CSARLPVGWNTEAFF. CDR3 in DNA: TGCAGTGCTAGACTTCCGGTAGGATGGAACACTGAAGCTTTCTTT.

The V gene is TRBV28, the J gene TRBJ2-7; tentative D call: TRBD1 (6 bases). Per germline, CDR1 MDHEN and CDR2 SYDVKM. V was clipped by 8 bases and J by 3 bases, with 14 bases between them. This CDR3 has 13 amino acids. The CDR3 protein is CASVQGPFYEQYF. As DNA, the CDR3 is TGTGCCAGCGTACAGGGACCGTTCTACGAGCAGTACTTC.

V is TRBV6-2 or TRBV6-3 and J is TRBJ2-7; D uncertain. Germline CDR1 MNHEY, CDR2 SVGEGT. The V gene lost 6 bases and the J gene lost 2 bases, with 17 bases spanning the gap. The CDR3 sequence is 15 residues long. This chain's CDR3 is CASRSPWHQTYEQYF. The CDR3 nucleotides are TGTGCCAGCAGATCCCCGTGGCACCAAACCTACGAGCAGTACTTC.

This sequence joins TRBV12-3 or TRBV12-4 and TRBJ1-5; D is uncertain. This CDR3 comprises 13 residues. With 1 base removed from V and 6 bases from J, the gap between germline ends came to 7 bases. The CDR3 DNA reads TGTGCCAGCAGTTTAGGGGCGACTCAGCCCCAGCATTTT. Translated, it gives CASSLGATQPQHF.

The rearrangement links TRBV4-3 to TRBJ2-1; D call uncertain. V dropped 0 bases and J dropped 5 bases, with 8 bases sitting between them. This CDR3 has 14 amino acids. CDR1 is LGHNA, CDR2 YSLEER, per germline. CDR3: CASSQDRSNNEQFF. CDR3 in DNA: TGCGCCAGCAGCCAAGATCGGAGCAACAATGAGCAGTTCTTC.